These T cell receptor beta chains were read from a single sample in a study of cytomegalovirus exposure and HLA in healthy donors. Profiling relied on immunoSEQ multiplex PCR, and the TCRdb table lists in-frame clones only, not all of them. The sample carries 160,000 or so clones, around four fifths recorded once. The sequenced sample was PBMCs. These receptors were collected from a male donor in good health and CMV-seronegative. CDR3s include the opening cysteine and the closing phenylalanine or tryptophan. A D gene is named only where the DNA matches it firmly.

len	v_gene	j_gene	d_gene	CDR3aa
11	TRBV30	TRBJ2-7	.	CAWRWAEEQYF
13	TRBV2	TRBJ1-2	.	CASSEAGAYGYTF
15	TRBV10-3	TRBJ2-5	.	CAIRGTTGNQETQYF
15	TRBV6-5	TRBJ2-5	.	CASTTGGGRVETQYF
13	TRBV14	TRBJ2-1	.	CASSQGLYNEQFF
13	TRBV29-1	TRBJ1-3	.	CSAVTGSGNTIYF
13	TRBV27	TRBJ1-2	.	CASSYQGRHGYTF
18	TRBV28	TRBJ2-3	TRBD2	CASSLSQGGTSGTDTQYF
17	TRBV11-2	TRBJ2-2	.	CASSHHWRGRDTGELFF
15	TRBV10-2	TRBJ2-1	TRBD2	CASSPGLAGPGEQFF
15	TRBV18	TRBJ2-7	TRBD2	CASSPGTSGTYEQYF
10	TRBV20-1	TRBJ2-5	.	CSARRETQYF
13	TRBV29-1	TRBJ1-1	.	CSVEEGRRTEAFF
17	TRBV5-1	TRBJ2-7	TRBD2	CASSLARGGAAVYEQYF
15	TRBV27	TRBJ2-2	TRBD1	CASSLYDRAAGELFF
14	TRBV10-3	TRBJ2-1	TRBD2	CALGLAGAYNEQFF
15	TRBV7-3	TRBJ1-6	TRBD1	CASSATDRDNSPLHF
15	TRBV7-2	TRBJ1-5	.	CASSWGWEGNQPQHF
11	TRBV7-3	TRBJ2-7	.	CASSSGREQYF
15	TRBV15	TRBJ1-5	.	CATSREGGQGQPQHF
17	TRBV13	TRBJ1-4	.	CASSFRDTHTTNEKLFF
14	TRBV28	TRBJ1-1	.	CASSRDTRNTEAFF
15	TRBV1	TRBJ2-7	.	CTSSQTHRVAHEQYF
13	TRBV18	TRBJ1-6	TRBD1	CASSDRGNSPLHF
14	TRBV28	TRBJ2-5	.	CASLEGQRTSKQYF
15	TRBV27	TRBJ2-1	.	CASTDGTLSYNEQFF
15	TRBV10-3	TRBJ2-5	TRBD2	CAISDASGGQETQYF
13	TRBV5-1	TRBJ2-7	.	CASSLRESYEQYF
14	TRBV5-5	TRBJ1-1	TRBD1	CASSTGGVRAEAFF
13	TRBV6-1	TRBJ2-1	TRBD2	CASDSGRAHEQFF
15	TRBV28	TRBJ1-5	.	CATLSPRGGNQPQHF
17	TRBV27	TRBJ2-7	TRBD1	CASSHQITQGVGYEQYF
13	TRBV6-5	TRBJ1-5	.	CASTTQGRQPQHF
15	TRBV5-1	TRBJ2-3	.	CASSFTGYRTDTQYF
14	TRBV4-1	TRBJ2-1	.	CASSLPGHYNEQFF
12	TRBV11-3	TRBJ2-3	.	CASSKGVDTQYF
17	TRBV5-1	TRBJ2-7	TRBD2	CASSLGTSGGDSYEQYF
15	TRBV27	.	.	CASSLVRTILYEQYF
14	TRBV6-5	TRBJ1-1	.	CASSSDAENTEAFF
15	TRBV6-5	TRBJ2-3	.	CASSYSSWATDTQYF
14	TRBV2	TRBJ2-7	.	CASRRMDSSYEQYF
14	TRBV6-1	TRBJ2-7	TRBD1	CASSHHRGSYEQYF
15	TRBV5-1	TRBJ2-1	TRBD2	CASSGGLAGSPEQFF
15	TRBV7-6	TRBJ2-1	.	CASSLGGRRANEQFF
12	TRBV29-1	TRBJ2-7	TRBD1	CSAGQGAYEQYF
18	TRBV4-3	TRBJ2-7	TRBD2	CASSQDPPVLAGNYEQYF
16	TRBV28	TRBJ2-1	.	CASSSIQGRIHNEQFF
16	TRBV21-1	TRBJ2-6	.	CASSGAKVSGANVLTF
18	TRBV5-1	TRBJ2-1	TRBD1	CASSDRGVAAFGSNEQFF
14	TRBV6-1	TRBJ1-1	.	CASSERQTNTEAFF
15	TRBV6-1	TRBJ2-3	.	CASSGAGALTDTQYF
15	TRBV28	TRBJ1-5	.	CASSPRGWGNQPQHF
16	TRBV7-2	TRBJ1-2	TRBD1	CASSLAPGGANYGYTF